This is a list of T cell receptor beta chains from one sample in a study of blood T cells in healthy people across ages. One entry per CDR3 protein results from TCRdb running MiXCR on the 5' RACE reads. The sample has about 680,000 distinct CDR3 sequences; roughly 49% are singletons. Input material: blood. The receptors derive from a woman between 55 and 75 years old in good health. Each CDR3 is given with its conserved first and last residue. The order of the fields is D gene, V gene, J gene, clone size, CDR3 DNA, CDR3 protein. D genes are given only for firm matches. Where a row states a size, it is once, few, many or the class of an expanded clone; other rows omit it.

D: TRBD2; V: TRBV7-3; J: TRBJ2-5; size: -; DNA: TGTGCCAGCAGCTTAACGGGTAGCGGGAGCGGAGAGACCCAGTACTTC; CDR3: CASSLTGSGSGETQYF
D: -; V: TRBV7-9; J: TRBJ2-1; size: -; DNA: TGTGCCAGCACCCTTGGCCGATCCTACGAGCAGTTCTTC; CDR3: CASTLGRSYEQFF
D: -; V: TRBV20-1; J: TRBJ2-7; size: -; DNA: TGCAGTGGATCACTCGGCCTCTCCTACGAGCAGTACTTC; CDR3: CSGSLGLSYEQYF
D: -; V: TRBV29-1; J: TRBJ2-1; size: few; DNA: TGCAGCGTGACACTACAGGGTTCCTACAATGAGCAGTTCTTC; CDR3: CSVTLQGSYNEQFF
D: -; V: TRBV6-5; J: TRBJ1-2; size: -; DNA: TGTGCCACTGGGAAGGGTCCAGCTAACTATGGCTACACCTTC; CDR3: CATGKGPANYGYTF
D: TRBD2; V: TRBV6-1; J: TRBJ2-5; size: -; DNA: TGTGCCACCAATGTTCGGGGGGGTCTTGGAGAGACCCAGTACTTC; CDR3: CATNVRGGLGETQYF
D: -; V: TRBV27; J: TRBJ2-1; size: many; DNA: TGTGCCAGCACAGGCGAAAATGAGCAGTTCTTC; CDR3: CASTGENEQFF
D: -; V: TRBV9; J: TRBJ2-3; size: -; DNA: TGTGCCAGCAGCGCAAGAGCTAGCCACTTGGGGGATACGCAGTATTTT; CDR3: CASSARASHLGDTQYF
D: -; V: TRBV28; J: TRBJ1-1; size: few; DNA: TGTGCCAGCAGTTTCCGGACAGCTTCGACTTTCTTT; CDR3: CASSFRTASTFF
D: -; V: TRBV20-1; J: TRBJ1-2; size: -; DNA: TGCAGTGCTCGGACGTATTATGGCTACACCTTC; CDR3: CSARTYYGYTF
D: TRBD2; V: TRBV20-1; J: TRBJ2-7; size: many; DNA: TGCAGTGCTAGCGGCGGGAGGGTTGAGCAGTACTTC; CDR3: CSASGGRVEQYF
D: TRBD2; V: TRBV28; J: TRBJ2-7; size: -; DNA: TGTGCCAGCAGCTCCGCTAGCGGGAGGTCCTACGAGCAGTACTTC; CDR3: CASSSASGRSYEQYF
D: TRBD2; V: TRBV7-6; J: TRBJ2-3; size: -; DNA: TGTGCCAGCAGCTTAGAGGTCCCTAGCGGTAGCACAGATACGCAGTATTTT; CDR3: CASSLEVPSGSTDTQYF
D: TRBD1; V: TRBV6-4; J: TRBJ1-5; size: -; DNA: TGTGCCAGCAGTTTAACAGGGGGTATTCAGCCCCAGCATTTT; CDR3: CASSLTGGIQPQHF
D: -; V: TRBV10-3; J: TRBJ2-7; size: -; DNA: TGTGCCATCAGTGAGGCGAATTACAGAACCTACGAGCAGTACTTC; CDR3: CAISEANYRTYEQYF
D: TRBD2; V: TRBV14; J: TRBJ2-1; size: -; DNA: TGTGCCAGCAGCCAAGGACTAGCGGGAGTGGGTTATGAGCAGTTCTTC; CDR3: CASSQGLAGVGYEQFF
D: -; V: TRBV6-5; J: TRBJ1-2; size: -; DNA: TGTGCCAGCAGTTACTCCTCGGACTCTAACACAGGCCTGGGAGGCTACACCTTC; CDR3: CASSYSSDSNTGLGGYTF
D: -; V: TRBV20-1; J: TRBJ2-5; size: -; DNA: TGCAGTGCTAGACTAGCGCAAGAGACCCAGTACTTC; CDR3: CSARLAQETQYF
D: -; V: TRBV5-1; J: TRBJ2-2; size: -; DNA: TGCGCCAGCAGTCCAGAGGGTCCCACCGGGGAGCTGTTTTTT; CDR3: CASSPEGPTGELFF
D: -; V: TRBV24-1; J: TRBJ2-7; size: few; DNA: TGTGCCACCAGTGAAGACAGCTACGAGCAGTACTTC; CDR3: CATSEDSYEQYF
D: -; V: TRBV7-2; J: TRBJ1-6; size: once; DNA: TGTGCCAGCAGCTTATCGGAGGGGTTCTATTCACCCCTCCACTTT; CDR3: CASSLSEGFYSPLHF
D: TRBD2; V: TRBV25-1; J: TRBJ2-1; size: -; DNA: TGTGCCAGCAGTGCGCCGGGACTAGCGGGCCCTGAGCAGTTCTTC; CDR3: CASSAPGLAGPEQFF
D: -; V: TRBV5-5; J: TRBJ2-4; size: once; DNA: TGTGCCAGTAGGGCAAACCTAGCCAAAAACATTCAGTACTTC; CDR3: CASRANLAKNIQYF
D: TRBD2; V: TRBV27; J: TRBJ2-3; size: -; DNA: TGTGCCAGCAGTCCCTTCCAGGGAGGGACAGATACGCAGTATTTT; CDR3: CASSPFQGGTDTQYF
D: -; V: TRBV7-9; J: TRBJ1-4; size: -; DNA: TGTGCCAGCAGCTTAGAGGTGCGGAGTGAAAAACTGTTTTTT; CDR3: CASSLEVRSEKLFF
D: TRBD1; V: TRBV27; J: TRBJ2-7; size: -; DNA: TGTGCCAGCAGGCCAAATGACAGGGGGCCGTGGGGGCAGTACTTC; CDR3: CASRPNDRGPWGQYF
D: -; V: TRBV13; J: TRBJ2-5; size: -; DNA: TGTGCCAGCAGCCTTGGACATACCGAGACCCAGTACTTC; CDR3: CASSLGHTETQYF
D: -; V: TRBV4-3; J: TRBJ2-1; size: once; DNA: TGCGCCAGCAGCCAAAATACGTATGGGGACTCCTACAATGAGCAGTTCTTC; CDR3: CASSQNTYGDSYNEQFF
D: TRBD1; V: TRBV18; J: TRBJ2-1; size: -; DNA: TGTGCCAGCTCACGACCGGGACAGGGTTTGAATGAGCAGTTCTTC; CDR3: CASSRPGQGLNEQFF
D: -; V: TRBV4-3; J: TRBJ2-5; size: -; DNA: TGCGCCAGCAGCCAAGATTTACAGTTAAAAGAGACCCAGTACTTC; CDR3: CASSQDLQLKETQYF
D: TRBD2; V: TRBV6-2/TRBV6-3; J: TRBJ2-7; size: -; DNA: TGTGCCAGCAGAAATAGCGGGGTAAGCTACGAGCAGTACTTC; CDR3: CASRNSGVSYEQYF
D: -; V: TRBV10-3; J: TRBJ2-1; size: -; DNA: TGTGCCACCCAGGGAGGGGGGGACAATGAGCAGTTCTTC; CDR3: CATQGGGDNEQFF
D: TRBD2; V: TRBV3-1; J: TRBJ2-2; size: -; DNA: TGTGCCAGCAGCCAAGGACTAGCGGTGAACACCGGGGAGCTGTTTTTT; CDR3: CASSQGLAVNTGELFF
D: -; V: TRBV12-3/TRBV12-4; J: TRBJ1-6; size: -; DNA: TGTGCCAGCAGTCGGGGAATCAGGAATTCACCCCTCCACTTT; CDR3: CASSRGIRNSPLHF
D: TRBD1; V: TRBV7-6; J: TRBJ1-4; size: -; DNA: TGTGCCAGCAGCTTAGAGTTGAACAGGGGAAATGAAAAACTGTTTTTT; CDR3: CASSLELNRGNEKLFF
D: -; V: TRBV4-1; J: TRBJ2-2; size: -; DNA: TGCGCCAGCAGCCACGAACCGCTAGGAGGGCCTAACACCGGGGAGCTGTTTTTT; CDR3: CASSHEPLGGPNTGELFF
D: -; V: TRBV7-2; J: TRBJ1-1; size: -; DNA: TGTGCCAGCAGCTTAGCGGGGTCGGGGACTGAAGCTTTCTTT; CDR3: CASSLAGSGTEAFF
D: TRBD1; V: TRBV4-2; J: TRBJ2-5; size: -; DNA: TGTGCCAGCAGCCCGCGACTCCGGGACAGGGACCAAGAGACCCAGTACTTC; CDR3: CASSPRLRDRDQETQYF
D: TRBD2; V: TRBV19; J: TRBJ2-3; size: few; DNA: TGTGCCAGTAGCCTTAGCGGGACGGTTCCCATGGTTGGTACAGATACGCAGTATTTT; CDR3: CASSLSGTVPMVGTDTQYF
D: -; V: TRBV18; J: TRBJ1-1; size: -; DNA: TGTGCCAGCTCACCAGGGTTGGCGCAAAAGACTGAAGCTTTCTTT; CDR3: CASSPGLAQKTEAFF
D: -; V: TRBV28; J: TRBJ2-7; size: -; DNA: TGTGCCAGCAGTTTAGAGGTCCAGGGGGGCGAGCAGTACTTC; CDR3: CASSLEVQGGEQYF
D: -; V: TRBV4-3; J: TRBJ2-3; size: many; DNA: TGCGCCAGCAGCCAAGGGGCGGGCGGGAGCACAGATACGCAGTATTTT; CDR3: CASSQGAGGSTDTQYF
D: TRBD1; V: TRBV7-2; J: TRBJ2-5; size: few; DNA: TGTGCCGGCAGCTTAGGTTGGGACAGCCCAATCACCCAGTACTTC; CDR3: CAGSLGWDSPITQYF
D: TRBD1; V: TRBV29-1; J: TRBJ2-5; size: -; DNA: TGCAGCGCCCGACAGGGGTCCCAAGAGACCCAGTACTTC; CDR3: CSARQGSQETQYF